This TCR beta chain was sequenced during a study of T-cell reconstitution after alpha-beta-depleted transplantation in children. Unique molecular identifiers were incorporated into the prepared TCRbeta library. TCRdb fed the PCR reads into MiXCR, producing one record per CDR3 protein. The sample consists of 150,000 to 250,000 distinct CDR3 sequences, 13% to 15% of them appearing once. This CDR3 is built from 17 residues. Germline CDR1 MGHRA, CDR2 YSYEKL. V was shortened by 3 bases and J by 0 bases, with 15 bases between the two germline ends. This clonotype was seen ten or more times. The chain uses TRBV4-1 and TRBJ1-3; D unclear. The source of this sequence is a human donor who donated a stem cell graft to a child with acute lymphoblastic leukemia. The starting material was PBMCs from the stem cell graft donor, obtained from the stem cell graft. CDR3 nucleotide sequence: TGCGCCAGCAGCCACGGCCGACTCGTTGACTCTGGAAACACCATATATTTT. This sequence encodes CASSHGRLVDSGNTIYF.